A selection of T cell receptor beta chains follows, all from one sample in a study of blood T cell repertoires in COVID-19. Produced via immunoSEQ multiplex PCR; TCRdb's table is partial and in-frame only. The data contain around 500,000 clones, approximately 83% of them singletons. The sequenced material came from peripheral blood. The receptor set was obtained from a human donor in a cohort sampled during active COVID-19. The conserved cysteine and the conserved F or W are not part of the CDR3 here. The order of the fields is clone size, V gene, CDR3 protein. Where a row states a size, it is once, few, many or the class of an expanded clone; other rows omit it.

clone size: .; V gene: TRBV5-4; CDR3 protein: ASSPGLAGGRGDTQY
clone size: once; V gene: TRBV7-6; CDR3 protein: ASSLQGSGNTIY
clone size: .; V gene: TRBV28; CDR3 protein: ASSIQGGNNYGYT
clone size: .; V gene: TRBV5-1; CDR3 protein: ASSYARVGANVLT
clone size: .; V gene: TRBV6-5; CDR3 protein: ASSLLGQVNEKLF
clone size: .; V gene: TRBV20-1; CDR3 protein: SAPLGTAQY
clone size: .; V gene: TRBV2; CDR3 protein: ASSAASGNTGELF
clone size: .; V gene: TRBV29-1; CDR3 protein: SVVIPNPGTYEQY
clone size: .; V gene: TRBV28; CDR3 protein: ASSLRDRSVYGYT
clone size: once; V gene: TRBV6-2/TRBV6-3; CDR3 protein: ASSLTLGQRYGYT
clone size: .; V gene: TRBV5-1; CDR3 protein: ASSFDRTYGYT
clone size: .; V gene: TRBV3-1/TRBV3-2; CDR3 protein: ASSPAGVNEKLF
clone size: .; V gene: TRBV6-5; CDR3 protein: ASTALGGGYT
clone size: .; V gene: TRBV30; CDR3 protein: AWMEGQGNQPQH
clone size: .; V gene: TRBV7-3; CDR3 protein: ASSLSGADTQY
clone size: .; V gene: TRBV28; CDR3 protein: ASRLTENYGYT
clone size: .; V gene: TRBV11-2; CDR3 protein: ASSFEREGNEQF
clone size: .; V gene: TRBV11-2; CDR3 protein: ASSLDSYNEQF
clone size: .; V gene: TRBV3-1/TRBV3-2; CDR3 protein: ASSQVANGELF
clone size: .; V gene: TRBV21-1; CDR3 protein: ASRRGKGQVADTQY
clone size: .; V gene: TRBV30; CDR3 protein: AWSSGAYEQY
clone size: .; V gene: TRBV3-1/TRBV3-2; CDR3 protein: ASSHDDRGQGYT
clone size: .; V gene: TRBV15; CDR3 protein: ATREGANYGYT
clone size: .; V gene: TRBV19; CDR3 protein: ASSIASGQETQY
clone size: .; V gene: TRBV7-9; CDR3 protein: ASSRTGPTNEKLF
clone size: .; V gene: TRBV5-1; CDR3 protein: ASSALMGASGNTIY
clone size: many; V gene: TRBV28; CDR3 protein: ASSPQQNSPLH
clone size: .; V gene: TRBV11-3; CDR3 protein: ASSLGAGDNYEQY
clone size: .; V gene: TRBV12-3/TRBV12-4; CDR3 protein: ASSLERGSAF
clone size: .; V gene: TRBV30; CDR3 protein: AWSGGGGSDTQY
clone size: .; V gene: TRBV25-1; CDR3 protein: ASSEFSSETQY
clone size: .; V gene: TRBV7-2; CDR3 protein: ASSLAYAGGQETQY
clone size: .; V gene: TRBV12-3/TRBV12-4; CDR3 protein: ASSWTGSYEQY
clone size: .; V gene: TRBV10-3; CDR3 protein: AISESTDTQY
clone size: .; V gene: TRBV4-2; CDR3 protein: ASSQDLGSYEQY
clone size: .; V gene: TRBV11-2; CDR3 protein: ASSLEGAEGETQY
clone size: .; V gene: TRBV11-2; CDR3 protein: ASSLVRGNYGYT
clone size: .; V gene: TRBV5-1; CDR3 protein: ASSSGSPTGELF
clone size: few; V gene: TRBV9; CDR3 protein: ASSPPGIDDEQY
clone size: .; V gene: TRBV7-9; CDR3 protein: ASSFRSGGTEAF
clone size: .; V gene: TRBV18; CDR3 protein: ASSPRPGQGWEQY
clone size: .; V gene: TRBV4-1; CDR3 protein: ASSQVGGNTEAF
clone size: .; V gene: TRBV28; CDR3 protein: ASSLWGLAVGETQY
clone size: .; V gene: TRBV5-6; CDR3 protein: ASSWWGENPF
clone size: .; V gene: TRBV28; CDR3 protein: ASSFFTGGRYEKLF
clone size: few; V gene: TRBV7-6; CDR3 protein: ASSFGTSGSQSYEQY
clone size: .; V gene: TRBV6-5; CDR3 protein: ASSPSGSSYNEQF
clone size: .; V gene: TRBV19; CDR3 protein: ASSIGPTVSGNTIY